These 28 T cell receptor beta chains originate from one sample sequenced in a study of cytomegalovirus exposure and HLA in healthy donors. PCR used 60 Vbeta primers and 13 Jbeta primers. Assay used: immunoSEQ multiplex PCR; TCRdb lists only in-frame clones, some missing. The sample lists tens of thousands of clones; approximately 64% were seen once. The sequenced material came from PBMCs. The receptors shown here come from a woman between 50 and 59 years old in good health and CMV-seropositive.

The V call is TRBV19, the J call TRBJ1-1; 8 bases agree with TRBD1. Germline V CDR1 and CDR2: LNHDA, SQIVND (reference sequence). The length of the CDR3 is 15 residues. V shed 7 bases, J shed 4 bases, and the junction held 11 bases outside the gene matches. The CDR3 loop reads CASISSRGQGTEAFF. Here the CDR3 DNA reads TGTGCCAGTATTTCGTCCAGGGGGCAGGGCACTGAAGCTTTCTTT.

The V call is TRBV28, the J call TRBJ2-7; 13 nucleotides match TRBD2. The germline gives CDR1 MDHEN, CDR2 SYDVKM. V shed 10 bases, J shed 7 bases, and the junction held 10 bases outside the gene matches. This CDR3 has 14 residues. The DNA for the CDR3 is TGTGCCACTCTGACTAGCGGGGGGAAGAATGAGCAGTACTTC. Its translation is CATLTSGGKNEQYF.

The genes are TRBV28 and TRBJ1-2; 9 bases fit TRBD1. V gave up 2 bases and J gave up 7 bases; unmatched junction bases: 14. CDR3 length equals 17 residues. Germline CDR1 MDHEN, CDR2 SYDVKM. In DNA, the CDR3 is TGTGCCAGCAGTTTAAGCGCGGCCGGACAGGGGACACTTGGCTACACCTTC. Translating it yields CASSLSAAGQGTLGYTF.

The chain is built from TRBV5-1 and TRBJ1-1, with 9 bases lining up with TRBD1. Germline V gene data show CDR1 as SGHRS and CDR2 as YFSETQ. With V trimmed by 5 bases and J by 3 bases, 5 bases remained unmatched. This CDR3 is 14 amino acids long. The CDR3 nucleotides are TGCGCCAGCAGGGGGGACAGGGTGTACACTGAAGCTTTCTTT. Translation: CASRGDRVYTEAFF.

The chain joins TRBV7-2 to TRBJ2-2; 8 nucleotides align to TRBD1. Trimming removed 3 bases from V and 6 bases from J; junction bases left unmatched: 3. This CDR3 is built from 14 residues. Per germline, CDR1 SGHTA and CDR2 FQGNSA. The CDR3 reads CASSFQGAAGELFF. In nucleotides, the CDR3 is TGTGCCAGCAGCTTTCAGGGGGCCGCCGGGGAGCTGTTTTTT.

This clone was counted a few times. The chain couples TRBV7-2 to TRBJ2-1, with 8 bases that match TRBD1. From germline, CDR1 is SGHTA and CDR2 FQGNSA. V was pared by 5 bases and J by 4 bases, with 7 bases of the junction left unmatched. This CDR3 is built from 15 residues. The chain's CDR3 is CASSRDRGIYNEQFF. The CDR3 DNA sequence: TGTGCCAGCAGCCGCGACAGGGGTATATACAATGAGCAGTTCTTC.

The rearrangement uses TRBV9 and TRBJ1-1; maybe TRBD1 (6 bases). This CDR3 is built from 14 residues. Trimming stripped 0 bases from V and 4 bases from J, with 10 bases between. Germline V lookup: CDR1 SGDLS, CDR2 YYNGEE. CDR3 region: CASSVDRASTEAFF. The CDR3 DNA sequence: TGTGCCAGCAGCGTAGACAGGGCGAGCACTGAAGCTTTCTTT.

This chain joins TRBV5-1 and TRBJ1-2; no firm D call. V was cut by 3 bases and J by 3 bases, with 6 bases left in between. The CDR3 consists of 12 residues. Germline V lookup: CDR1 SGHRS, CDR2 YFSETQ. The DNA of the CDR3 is TGCGCCAGCAGCTCCGACTACTATGGCTACACCTTC. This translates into CASSSDYYGYTF.

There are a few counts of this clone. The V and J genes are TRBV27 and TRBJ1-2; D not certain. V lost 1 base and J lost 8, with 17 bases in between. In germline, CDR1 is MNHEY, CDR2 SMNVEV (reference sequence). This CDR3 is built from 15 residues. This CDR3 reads CASSLYGITTGGYTF. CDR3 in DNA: TGTGCCAGCAGTTTATACGGGATTACAACGGGAGGCTACACCTTC.

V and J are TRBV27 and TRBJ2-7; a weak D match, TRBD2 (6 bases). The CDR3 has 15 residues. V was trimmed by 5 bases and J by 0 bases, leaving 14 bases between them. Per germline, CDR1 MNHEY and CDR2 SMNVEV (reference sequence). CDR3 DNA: TGTGCCAGCAGTACTAGACTAGAGGGCTCCTACGAGCAGTACTTC. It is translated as CASSTRLEGSYEQYF.

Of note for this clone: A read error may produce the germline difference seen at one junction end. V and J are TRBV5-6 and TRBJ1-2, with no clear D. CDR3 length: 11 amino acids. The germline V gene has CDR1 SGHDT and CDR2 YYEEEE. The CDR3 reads CASSLRRDASF. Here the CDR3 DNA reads TGTGCCAGCAGCCTCCGCCGGGATGCCTCCTTC.

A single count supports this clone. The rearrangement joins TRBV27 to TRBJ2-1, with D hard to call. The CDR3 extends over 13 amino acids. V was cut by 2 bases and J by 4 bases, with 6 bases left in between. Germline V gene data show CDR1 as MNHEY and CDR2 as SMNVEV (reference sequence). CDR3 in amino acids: CASSLAGYNEQFF. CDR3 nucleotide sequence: TGTGCCAGCAGTTTAGCCGGGTACAATGAGCAGTTCTTC.

In nucleotides, the CDR3 is TGTGCCAGCAGCCAAGCGGGGGAAAGCACAGATACGCAGTATTTT. Translation: CASSQAGESTDTQYF. The genes are TRBV11-2 and TRBJ2-3, with 8 positions matching TRBD2. This CDR3 contains 15 residues. The ends lost 5 bases at V and 0 bases at J; junction bases unmatched: 4. Germline V gene lookup returns CDR1 SGHAT and CDR2 FQNNGV.

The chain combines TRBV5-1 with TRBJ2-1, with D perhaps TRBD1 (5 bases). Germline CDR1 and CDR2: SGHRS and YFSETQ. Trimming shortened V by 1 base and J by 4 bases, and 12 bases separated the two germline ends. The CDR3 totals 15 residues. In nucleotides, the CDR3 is TGCGCCAGCAGCTTGAGACGGACACCATACAATGAGCAGTTCTTC. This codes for CASSLRRTPYNEQFF. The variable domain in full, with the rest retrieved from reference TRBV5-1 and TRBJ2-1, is KAGVTQTPRYLIKTRGQQVTLSCSPISGHRSVSWYQQTPGQGLQFLFEYFSETQRNKGNFPGRFSGRQFSNSRSEMNVSTLELGDSALYLCASSLRRTPYNEQFFGPGTRLTVL.

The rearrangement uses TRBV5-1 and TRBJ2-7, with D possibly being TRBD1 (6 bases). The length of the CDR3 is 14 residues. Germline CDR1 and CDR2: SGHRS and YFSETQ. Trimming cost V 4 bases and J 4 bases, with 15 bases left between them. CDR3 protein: CASSTGQGAYEQYF. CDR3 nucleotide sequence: TGCGCCAGCAGCACAGGGCAGGGCGCGTACGAGCAGTACTTC.

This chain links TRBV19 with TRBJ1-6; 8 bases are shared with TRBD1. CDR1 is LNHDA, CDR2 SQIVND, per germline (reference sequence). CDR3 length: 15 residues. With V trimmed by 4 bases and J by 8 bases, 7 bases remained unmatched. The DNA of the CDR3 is TGTGCCAGTAGTACCTCCGGGACAGGAGATTCACCCCTCCACTTT. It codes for CASSTSGTGDSPLHF.

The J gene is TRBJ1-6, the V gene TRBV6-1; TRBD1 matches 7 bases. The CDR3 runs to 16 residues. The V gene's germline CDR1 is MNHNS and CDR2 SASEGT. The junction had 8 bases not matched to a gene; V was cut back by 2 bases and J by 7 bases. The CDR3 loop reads CASSETTGLRNSPLHF. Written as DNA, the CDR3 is TGTGCCAGCAGTGAAACGACAGGGTTGAGGAATTCACCCCTCCACTTT.

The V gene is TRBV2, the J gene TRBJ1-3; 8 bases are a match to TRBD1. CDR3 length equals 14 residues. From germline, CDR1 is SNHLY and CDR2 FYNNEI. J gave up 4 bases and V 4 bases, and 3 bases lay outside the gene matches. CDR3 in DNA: TGTGCCAGCAGTGGGACAGGGTTAGGAAACACCATATATTTT. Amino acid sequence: CASSGTGLGNTIYF.

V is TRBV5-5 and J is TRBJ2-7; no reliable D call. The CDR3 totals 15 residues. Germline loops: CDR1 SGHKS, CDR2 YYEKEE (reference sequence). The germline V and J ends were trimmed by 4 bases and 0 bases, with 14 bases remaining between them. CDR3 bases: TGTGCCAGCAGCCTACAACAGTTTAGCTCCTACGAGCAGTACTTC. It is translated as CASSLQQFSSYEQYF.

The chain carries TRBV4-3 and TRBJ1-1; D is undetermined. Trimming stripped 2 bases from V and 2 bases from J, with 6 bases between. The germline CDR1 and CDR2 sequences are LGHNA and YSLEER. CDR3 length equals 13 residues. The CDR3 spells CASSQSGNTEAFF. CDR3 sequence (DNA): TGCGCCAGCAGCCAATCAGGAAACACTGAAGCTTTCTTT.

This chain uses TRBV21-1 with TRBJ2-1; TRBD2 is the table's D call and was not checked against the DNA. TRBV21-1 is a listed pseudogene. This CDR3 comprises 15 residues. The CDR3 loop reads CASSSIGGEHNEQFF. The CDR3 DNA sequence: TGTGCCAGCAGCTCTATCGGGGGGGAACACAATGAGCAGTTCTTC.

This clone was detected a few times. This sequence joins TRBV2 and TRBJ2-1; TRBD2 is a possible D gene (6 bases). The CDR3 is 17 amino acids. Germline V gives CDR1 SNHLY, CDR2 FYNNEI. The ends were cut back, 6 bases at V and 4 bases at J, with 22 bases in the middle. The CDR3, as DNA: TGTGCCAGCAGCGCCCGGGGGATTAACCCTATGTACAATGAGCAGTTCTTC. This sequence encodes CASSARGINPMYNEQFF.

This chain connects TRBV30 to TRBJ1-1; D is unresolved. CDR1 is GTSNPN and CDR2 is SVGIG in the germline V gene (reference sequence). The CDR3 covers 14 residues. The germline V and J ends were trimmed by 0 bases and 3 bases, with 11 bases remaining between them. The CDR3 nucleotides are TGTGCCTGGAGTGTATCCGGTTCCTACACTGAAGCTTTCTTT. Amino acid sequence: CAWSVSGSYTEAFF.

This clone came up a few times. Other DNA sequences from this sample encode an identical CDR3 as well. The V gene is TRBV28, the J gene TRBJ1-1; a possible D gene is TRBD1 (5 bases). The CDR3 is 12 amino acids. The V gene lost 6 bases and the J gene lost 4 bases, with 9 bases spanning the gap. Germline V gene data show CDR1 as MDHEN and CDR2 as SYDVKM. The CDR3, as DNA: TGTGCCAGCAGCCCCCAGGGCACTGAAGCTTTCTTT. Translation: CASSPQGTEAFF.

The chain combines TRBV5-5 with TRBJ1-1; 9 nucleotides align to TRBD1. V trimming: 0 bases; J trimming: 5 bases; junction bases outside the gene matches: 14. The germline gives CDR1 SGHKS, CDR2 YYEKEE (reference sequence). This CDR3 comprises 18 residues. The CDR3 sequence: CASSLESHPQGARTEAFF. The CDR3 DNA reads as TGTGCCAGCAGCTTGGAGAGCCACCCACAGGGGGCGAGAACTGAAGCTTTCTTT.

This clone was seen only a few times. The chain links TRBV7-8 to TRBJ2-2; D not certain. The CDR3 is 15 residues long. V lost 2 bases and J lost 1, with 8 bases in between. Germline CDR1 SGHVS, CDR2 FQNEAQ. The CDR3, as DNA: TGTGCCAGCAGCTTACCGAGACAGAACACCGGGGAGCTGTTTTTT. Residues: CASSLPRQNTGELFF.

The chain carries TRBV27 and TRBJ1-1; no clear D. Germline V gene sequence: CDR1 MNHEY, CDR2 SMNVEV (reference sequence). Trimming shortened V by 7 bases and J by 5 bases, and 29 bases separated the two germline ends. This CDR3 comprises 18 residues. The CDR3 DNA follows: TGTGCCAGCATAGGTCGGGAACGTGGAGGACGGTCCATTACTGAAGCTTTCTTT. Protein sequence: CASIGRERGGRSITEAFF.

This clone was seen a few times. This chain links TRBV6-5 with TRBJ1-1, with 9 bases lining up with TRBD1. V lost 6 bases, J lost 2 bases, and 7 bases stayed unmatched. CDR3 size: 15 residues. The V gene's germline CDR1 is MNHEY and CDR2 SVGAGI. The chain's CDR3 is CASRNTGGPNTEAFF. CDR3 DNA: TGTGCCAGCAGAAATACAGGGGGCCCCAACACTGAAGCTTTCTTT.